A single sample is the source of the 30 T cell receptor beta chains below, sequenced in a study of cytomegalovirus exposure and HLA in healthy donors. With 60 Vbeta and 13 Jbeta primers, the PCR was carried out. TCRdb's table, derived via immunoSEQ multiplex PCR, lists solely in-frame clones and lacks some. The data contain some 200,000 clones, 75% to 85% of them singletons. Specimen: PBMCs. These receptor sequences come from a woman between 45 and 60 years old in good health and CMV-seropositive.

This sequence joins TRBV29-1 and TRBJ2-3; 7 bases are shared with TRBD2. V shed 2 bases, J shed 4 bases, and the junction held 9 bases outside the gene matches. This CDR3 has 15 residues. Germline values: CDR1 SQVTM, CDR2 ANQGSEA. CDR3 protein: CSVERAGVGPDTQYF. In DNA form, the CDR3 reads TGCAGCGTTGAAAGGGCGGGAGTGGGCCCAGATACGCAGTATTTT.

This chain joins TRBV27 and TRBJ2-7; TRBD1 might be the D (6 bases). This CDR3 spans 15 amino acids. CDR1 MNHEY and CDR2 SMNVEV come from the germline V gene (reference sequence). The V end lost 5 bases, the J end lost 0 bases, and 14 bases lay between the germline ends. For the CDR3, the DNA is TGTGCCAGCAGTCTGGCCGGGACAAGCTCCTACGAGCAGTACTTC. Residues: CASSLAGTSSYEQYF.

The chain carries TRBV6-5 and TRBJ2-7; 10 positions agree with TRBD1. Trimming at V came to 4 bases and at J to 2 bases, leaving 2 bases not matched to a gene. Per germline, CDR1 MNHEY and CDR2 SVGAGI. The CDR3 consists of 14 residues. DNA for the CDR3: TGTGCCAGCAGTTGGACAGGGGGGGCCTACGAGCAGTACTTC. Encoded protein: CASSWTGGAYEQYF.

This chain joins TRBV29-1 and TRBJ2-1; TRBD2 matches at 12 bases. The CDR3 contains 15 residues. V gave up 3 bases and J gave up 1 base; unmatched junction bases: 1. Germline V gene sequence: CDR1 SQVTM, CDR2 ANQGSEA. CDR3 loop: CSVEGLAGSYNEQFF. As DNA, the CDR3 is TGCAGCGTTGAGGGACTAGCGGGTTCCTACAATGAGCAGTTCTTC.

DNA for the CDR3: TGTGCCAGCAGACAGGACAGGGGTAATGAGCAGTTCTTC. Residues: CASRQDRGNEQFF. V gene TRBV2 combines with J gene TRBJ2-1; 9 nucleotides agree with TRBD1. V was clipped by 6 bases and J by 7 bases; unmatched bases: 4. Germline assignment: CDR1 SNHLY and CDR2 FYNNEI. The CDR3 runs to 13 residues.

CDR3 nucleotide sequence: TGTGCCAGCAGTGTGGGGGACAGTGGAAACATTCAGTACTTC. It codes for CASSVGDSGNIQYF. The rearrangement joins TRBV2 to TRBJ2-4, with 7 positions matching TRBD1. The germline CDR1 and CDR2 sequences are SNHLY and FYNNEI. V lost 4 bases, J lost 6 bases, and 6 bases stayed unmatched. The CDR3 has 14 residues.

CDR3 nucleotide sequence: TGTGCCAGTAGCCGGGACAGCCAAGAGACCCAGTACTTC. Translated: CASSRDSQETQYF. The chain recombines TRBV6-4 with TRBJ2-5; 7 positions match TRBD1. The germline CDR1 and CDR2 sequences are MRHNA and SNTAGT. The CDR3 is made up of 13 amino acids. V shed 9 bases, J shed 1 base, and the junction held 5 bases outside the gene matches.

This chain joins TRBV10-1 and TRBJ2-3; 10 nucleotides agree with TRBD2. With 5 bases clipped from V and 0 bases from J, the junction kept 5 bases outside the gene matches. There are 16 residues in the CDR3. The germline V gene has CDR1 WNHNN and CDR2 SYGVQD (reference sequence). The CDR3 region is CASSRTTSGSTDTQYF. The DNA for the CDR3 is TGCGCCAGCAGTAGAACGACTAGCGGGAGCACAGATACGCAGTATTTT.

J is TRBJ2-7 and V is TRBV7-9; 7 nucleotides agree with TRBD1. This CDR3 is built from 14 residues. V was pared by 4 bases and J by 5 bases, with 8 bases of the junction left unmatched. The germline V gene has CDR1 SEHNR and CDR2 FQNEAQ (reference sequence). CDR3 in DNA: TGTGCCAGCAGCTCCCCGACAGGGTTCAACGAGCAGTACTTC. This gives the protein CASSSPTGFNEQYF.

The CDR3 coding sequence is TGTGCCAGCAGCTTAGTAGACAGGGGTCTAGCTGGCTACACCTTC. This encodes CASSLVDRGLAGYTF. This rearrangement joins TRBV7-9 to TRBJ1-2; 8 bases are a match to TRBD1. From germline, CDR1 is SEHNR and CDR2 FQNEAQ (reference sequence). CDR3 length equals 15 residues. Germline trimming cut 1 base from V and 7 bases from J; bases unmatched to any gene: 8.

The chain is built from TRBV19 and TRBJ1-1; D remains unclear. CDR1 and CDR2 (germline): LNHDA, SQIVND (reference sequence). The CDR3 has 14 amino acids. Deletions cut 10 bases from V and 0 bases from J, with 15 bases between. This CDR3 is CATREGSLNTEAFF. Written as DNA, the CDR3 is TGTGCCACGCGGGAGGGCTCGCTGAACACTGAAGCTTTCTTT.

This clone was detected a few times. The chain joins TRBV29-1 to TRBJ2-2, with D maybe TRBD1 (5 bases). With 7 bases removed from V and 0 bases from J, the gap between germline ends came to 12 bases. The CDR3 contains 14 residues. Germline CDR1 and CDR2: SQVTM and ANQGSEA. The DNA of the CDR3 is TGCAGCGACGAACAGGAGACGAACACCGGGGAGCTGTTTTTT. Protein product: CSDEQETNTGELFF.

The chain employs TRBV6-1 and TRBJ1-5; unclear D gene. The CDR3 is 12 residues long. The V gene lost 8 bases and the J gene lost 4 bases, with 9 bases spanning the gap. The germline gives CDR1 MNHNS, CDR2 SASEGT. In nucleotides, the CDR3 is TGTGCCAGCCTTAGGGAGAATCAGCCCCAGCATTTT. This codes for CASLRENQPQHF.

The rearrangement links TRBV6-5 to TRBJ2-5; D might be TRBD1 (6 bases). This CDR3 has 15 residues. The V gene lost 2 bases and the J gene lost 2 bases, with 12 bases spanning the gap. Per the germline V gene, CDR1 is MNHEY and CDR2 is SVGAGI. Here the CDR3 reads CASSYLAGEQETQYF. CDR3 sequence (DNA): TGTGCCAGCAGTTACCTTGCAGGGGAACAAGAGACCCAGTACTTC.

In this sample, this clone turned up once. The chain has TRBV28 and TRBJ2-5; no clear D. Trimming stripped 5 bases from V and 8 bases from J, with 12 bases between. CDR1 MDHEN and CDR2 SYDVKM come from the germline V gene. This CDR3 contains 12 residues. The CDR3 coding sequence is TGTGCCAGCAGTACCCCGGCAGGTACCCAGTACTTC. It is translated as CASSTPAGTQYF.

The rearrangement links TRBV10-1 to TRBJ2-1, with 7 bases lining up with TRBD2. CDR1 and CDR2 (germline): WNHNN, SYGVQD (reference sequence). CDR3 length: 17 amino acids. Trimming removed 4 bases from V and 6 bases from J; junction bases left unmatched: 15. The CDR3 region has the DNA TGCGCCAGCAGTGGAAAACTAGCGTTTGGGGACTCCAATGAGCAGTTCTTC. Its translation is CASSGKLAFGDSNEQFF.

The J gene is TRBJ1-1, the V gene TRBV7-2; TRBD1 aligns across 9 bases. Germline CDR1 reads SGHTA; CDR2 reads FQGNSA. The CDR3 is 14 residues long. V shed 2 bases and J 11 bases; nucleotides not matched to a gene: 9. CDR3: CASSLRMETGGAFF. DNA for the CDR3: TGTGCCAGCAGCTTAAGGATGGAGACAGGGGGGGCTTTCTTT. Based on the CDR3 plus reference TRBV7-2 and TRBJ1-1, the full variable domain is GAGVSQSPSNKVTEKGKDVELRCDPISGHTALYWYRQSLGQGLEFLIYFQGNSAPDKSGLPSDRFSAERTGGSVSTLTIQRTQQEDSAVYLCASSLRMETGGAFFGQGTRLTVV.

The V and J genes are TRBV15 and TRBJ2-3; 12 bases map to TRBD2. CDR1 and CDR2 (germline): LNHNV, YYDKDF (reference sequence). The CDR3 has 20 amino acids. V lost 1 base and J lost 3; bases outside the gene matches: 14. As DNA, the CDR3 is TGTGCCACCAGCAGAGGAGATGGGGCTAGCGGGGGGGTTTTTACAGATACGCAGTATTTT. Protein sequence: CATSRGDGASGGVFTDTQYF.

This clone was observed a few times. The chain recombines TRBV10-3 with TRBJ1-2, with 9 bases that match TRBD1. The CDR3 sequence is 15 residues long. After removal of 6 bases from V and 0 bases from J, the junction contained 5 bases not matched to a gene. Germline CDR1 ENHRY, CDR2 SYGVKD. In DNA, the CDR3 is TGTGCCATCAGGGACAGGGGCGTCTCTAACTATGGCTACACCTTC. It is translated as CAIRDRGVSNYGYTF.

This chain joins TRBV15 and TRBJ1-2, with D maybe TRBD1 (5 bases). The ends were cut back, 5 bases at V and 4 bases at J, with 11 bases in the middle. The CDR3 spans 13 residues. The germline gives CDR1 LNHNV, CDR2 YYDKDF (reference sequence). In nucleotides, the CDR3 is TGTGCCACCAGCGACCAGGGACTCTATGGCTACACCTTC. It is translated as CATSDQGLYGYTF.

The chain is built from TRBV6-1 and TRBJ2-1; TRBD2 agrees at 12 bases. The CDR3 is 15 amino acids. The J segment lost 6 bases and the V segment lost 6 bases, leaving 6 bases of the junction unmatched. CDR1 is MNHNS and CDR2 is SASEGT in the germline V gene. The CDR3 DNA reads TGTGCCAGCAGCAACCTAGCGGGAGGGACCAATGAGCAGTTCTTC. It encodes CASSNLAGGTNEQFF.

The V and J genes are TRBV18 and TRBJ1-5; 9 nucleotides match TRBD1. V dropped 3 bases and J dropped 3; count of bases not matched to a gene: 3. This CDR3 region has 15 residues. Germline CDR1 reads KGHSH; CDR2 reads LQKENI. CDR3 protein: CASSPGTGNNQPQHF. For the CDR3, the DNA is TGTGCCAGCTCACCCGGGACAGGGAACAATCAGCCCCAGCATTTT.

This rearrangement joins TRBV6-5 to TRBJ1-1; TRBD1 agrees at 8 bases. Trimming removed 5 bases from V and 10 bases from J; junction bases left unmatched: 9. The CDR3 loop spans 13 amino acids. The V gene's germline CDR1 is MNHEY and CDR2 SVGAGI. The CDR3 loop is CASSPSRTGRAFF. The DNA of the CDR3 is TGTGCCAGCAGTCCATCGAGGACAGGGCGAGCTTTCTTT.

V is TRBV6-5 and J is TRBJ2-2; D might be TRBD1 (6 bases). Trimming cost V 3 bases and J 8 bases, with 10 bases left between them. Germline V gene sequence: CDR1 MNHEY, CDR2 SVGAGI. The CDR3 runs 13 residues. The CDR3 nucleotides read TGTGCCAGCAGTTATCTGGGGGCGGGGGAGCTGTTTTTT. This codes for CASSYLGAGELFF.

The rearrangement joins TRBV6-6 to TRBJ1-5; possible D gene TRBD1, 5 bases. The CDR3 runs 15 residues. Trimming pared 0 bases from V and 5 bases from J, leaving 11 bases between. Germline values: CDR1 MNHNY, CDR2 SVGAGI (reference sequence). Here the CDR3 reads CASSYSSGNDQPQHF. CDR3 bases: TGTGCCAGCAGTTACTCGTCAGGGAACGATCAGCCCCAGCATTTT.

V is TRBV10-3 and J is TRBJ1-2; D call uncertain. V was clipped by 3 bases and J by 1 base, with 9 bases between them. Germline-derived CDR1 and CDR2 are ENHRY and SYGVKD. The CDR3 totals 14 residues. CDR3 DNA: TGTGCCATCAGTGACTTGACACTTAACTATGGCTACACCTTC. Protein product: CAISDLTLNYGYTF.

The CDR3 DNA reads TGTGCCAGCAGCCGTACTGCTGGACAGAGCTCATATAGCAATCAGCCCCAGCATTTT. Protein: CASSRTAGQSSYSNQPQHF. V gene TRBV5-8 combines with J gene TRBJ1-5; D is perhaps TRBD1 (6 bases). Germline CDR1 reads SGHTS; CDR2 reads YDEGEE. The ends were cut back, 4 bases at V and 0 bases at J, with 23 bases in the middle. CDR3 size: 19 residues.

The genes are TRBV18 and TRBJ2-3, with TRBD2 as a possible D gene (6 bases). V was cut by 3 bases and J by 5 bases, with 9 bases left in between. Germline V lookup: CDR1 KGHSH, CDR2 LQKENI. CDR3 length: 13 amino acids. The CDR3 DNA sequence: TGTGCCAGCTCACCCCGGGACTTAGATACGCAGTATTTT. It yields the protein CASSPRDLDTQYF.

CDR3 in DNA: TGTGCCAGCAGCTTGGCGGGGGGAAACACCATATATTTT. Amino acid sequence: CASSLAGGNTIYF. This sequence joins TRBV11-2 and TRBJ1-3, with no clear D. This CDR3 comprises 13 residues. Germline-derived CDR1 and CDR2 are SGHAT and FQNNGV. V lost 3 bases and J 4 bases, leaving 7 bases between the germline ends.

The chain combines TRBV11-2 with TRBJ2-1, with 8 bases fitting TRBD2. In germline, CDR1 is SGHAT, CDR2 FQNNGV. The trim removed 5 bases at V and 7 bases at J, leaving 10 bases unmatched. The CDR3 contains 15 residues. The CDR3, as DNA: TGTGCCAGCAGCACCAATAGCGGGAAAGGTAATGAGCAGTTCTTC. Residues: CASSTNSGKGNEQFF.